One TCR beta chain is described in this entry. Trimming left V 4 bases short and J 0 bases short, with 23 bases between. The CDR3 sequence is 19 residues long. The germline V gene has CDR1 MGHRA and CDR2 YSYEKL. These data come from a study of cytomegalovirus exposure and HLA in healthy donors. Vbeta (60) and Jbeta (13) primers were used in the PCR. Clones were read by immunoSEQ multiplex PCR, and TCRdb kept only the in-frame ones, dropping some. The profile shows under 200,000 clones, roughly 80% of them singletons. The sequencing sample was made of PBMCs. This chain joins TRBV4-1 and TRBJ2-3; perhaps TRBD1 as D (8 bases). The receptor comes from a man younger than 30 in good health and CMV-seronegative. The CDR3 nucleotides read TGCGCCAGCAGCCGGGTGGGGGGGCAGGGGGCCTCTAGCACAGATACGCAGTATTTT. Residues: CASSRVGGQGASSTDTQYF.